The 26 T cell receptor beta chains below all came from one sample that was sequenced in a study of T cells expressing NK-cell markers. TCRdb reworked the 5' RACE reads into one entry per CDR3 protein, no DNA. In total, the table holds 300,000 to 500,000 distinct CDR3 sequences. The sequencing sample was made of blood T cells: a sorted CD56 or NKG2C T cell subset, CD4+ or CD8+ T cells, or bulk PBMC T cells (not recorded which). The receptors were gathered from a woman aged 45-65 years in good health.

This chain connects TRBV29-1 to TRBJ2-1; TCRdb's D gene call, TRBD1, goes unchecked for lack of DNA. The CDR3 has 13 residues. The germline V gene has CDR1 SQVTM and CDR2 ANQGSEA. The CDR3 spells CSVERTGGYEQFF.

The chain carries TRBV2 and TRBJ2-1; TCRdb gives TRBD2 as the D gene, but with no DNA this cannot be confirmed. The CDR3 runs 16 residues. The germline V gene encodes CDR1 SNHLY and CDR2 FYNNEI. The CDR3 protein is CARSLRVGRPYNEQFF.

The J gene is TRBJ1-1, the V gene TRBV11-3. Germline CDR1 and CDR2: SGHNT and YENEEA. The CDR3 runs to 13 residues. Here the CDR3 reads CASSPLVNTEAFF.

CDR3 protein: CATSGPPRGQGSGNTEAFF. The gene calls are TRBV24-1 and TRBJ1-1; the TCRdb D gene call, TRBD1, has no DNA to confirm it. This CDR3 is 19 amino acids long. Germline assignment: CDR1 KGHDR and CDR2 SFDVKD.

This chain connects TRBV20-1 to TRBJ2-1; TCRdb reports TRBD1, a call that lacks DNA to check it against. Germline V gene sequence: CDR1 DFQATT, CDR2 SNEGSKA (reference sequence). CDR3 length: 13 amino acids. This CDR3 reads CSARRDRTNEQFF.

The chain uses TRBV12-3 or TRBV12-4 and TRBJ1-5; TCRdb reports TRBD1, a call that lacks DNA to check it against. The CDR3 is 11 residues long. CDR3 region: CASSARGPQHF.

This sequence joins TRBV12-3 or TRBV12-4 and TRBJ2-3. This CDR3 is 15 amino acids long. The CDR3 protein is CASSLGRRFTDTQYF.

V and J are TRBV5-1 and TRBJ2-1; TCRdb reports TRBD1, a call that lacks DNA to check it against. Germline V CDR1 and CDR2: SGHRS, YFSETQ. The CDR3 has 15 residues. The CDR3 spells CASSLWGSVYNEQFF.

CDR3 loop: CSATTLKQGTNEKLFF. The chain couples TRBV20-1 to TRBJ1-4; as DNA is missing, the TRBD1 call by TCRdb cannot be tested. Per the germline V gene, CDR1 is DFQATT and CDR2 is SNEGSKA (reference sequence). There are 16 residues in the CDR3.

The chain couples TRBV24-1 to TRBJ2-1. This CDR3 has 16 amino acids. Germline-derived CDR1 and CDR2 are KGHDR and SFDVKD. The CDR3 spells CATSDPLAGSLNEQFF.

The rearrangement joins TRBV5-1 to TRBJ2-1; as DNA is missing, the TRBD2 call by TCRdb cannot be tested. The CDR3 totals 15 residues. CDR1 SGHRS and CDR2 YFSETQ come from the germline V gene. The CDR3 here is CASSLLAGGGNEQFF.

This chain links TRBV11-1 with TRBJ2-2; there is no DNA to check the TCRdb D call of TRBD1. Germline loops: CDR1 SGHAT, CDR2 FQDESV (reference sequence). The CDR3 contains 18 residues. The CDR3 reads CASSFYRERGMLGGELFF.

V and J are TRBV29-1 and TRBJ2-1. The CDR3 has 15 amino acids. CDR1 is SQVTM, CDR2 ANQGSEA, per germline. This CDR3 is CSVDSPERLYNEQFF.

The chain employs TRBV7-8 and TRBJ2-5. This CDR3 region has 11 residues. Germline values: CDR1 SGHVS, CDR2 FQNEAQ. CDR3 residues: CASSEEKTQYF.

The chain uses TRBV14 and TRBJ2-2. Germline V gene sequence: CDR1 SGHDN, CDR2 FVKESK. The CDR3 loop spans 14 amino acids. The CDR3 loop reads CASSQIGRSGELFF.

The chain links TRBV20-1 to TRBJ1-5; TCRdb's D call, TRBD1, is unchecked because there is no DNA. This CDR3 has 14 residues. The germline gives CDR1 DFQATT, CDR2 SNEGSKA (reference sequence). The CDR3 loop reads CSAKGQGGNQPQHF.

This rearrangement joins TRBV30 to TRBJ2-1; no DNA is available, so the TRBD2 call from TCRdb remains unchecked. This CDR3 region has 16 residues. Germline V gives CDR1 GTSNPN, CDR2 SVGIG (reference sequence). The CDR3 is CAWSPRAIPAIGEQFF.

The CDR3 here is CASSLHRVTGANVLTF. This chain links TRBV12-3 or TRBV12-4 with TRBJ2-6; the D call from TCRdb, TRBD1, cannot be confirmed without DNA. The CDR3 covers 16 residues.

The chain uses TRBV29-1 and TRBJ2-1; TCRdb picks TRBD2, but there is no DNA to check that call. Germline CDR1 reads SQVTM; CDR2 reads ANQGSEA. This CDR3 spans 11 amino acids. The CDR3 region is CSVATLGGQFF.

This chain joins TRBV27 and TRBJ2-2. The CDR3 spans 15 residues. The germline CDR1 and CDR2 sequences are MNHEY and SMNVEV (reference sequence). The CDR3 sequence is CASSTSWGYTGELFF.

This chain's CDR3 is CSARRAEEAFF. The chain uses TRBV20-1 and TRBJ1-1. In germline, CDR1 is DFQATT, CDR2 SNEGSKA (reference sequence). This CDR3 comprises 11 residues.

The chain uses TRBV20-1 and TRBJ2-1; the D gene TCRdb calls, TRBD2, cannot be checked with no DNA. CDR3 size: 17 residues. Germline V gene sequence: CDR1 DFQATT, CDR2 SNEGSKA (reference sequence). CDR3 amino acids: CSAEGGSSHHTYNEQFF.

The chain carries TRBV30 and TRBJ2-1; the TCRdb D gene call, TRBD2, has no DNA to confirm it. This CDR3 is 12 amino acids long. Germline V gene lookup returns CDR1 GTSNPN and CDR2 SVGIG (reference sequence). This chain's CDR3 is CAWSASSLEQFF.

The V and J genes are TRBV6-5 and TRBJ1-1; TCRdb indicates TRBD1, and absent DNA this call remains unverified. The CDR3 has 13 residues. The V gene's germline CDR1 is MNHEY and CDR2 SVGAGI. Here the CDR3 reads CASKWGAGTEAFF.

The chain combines TRBV14 with TRBJ1-1; without DNA, the TCRdb call of TRBD1 cannot be checked. The CDR3 consists of 14 residues. CDR1 and CDR2 from the germline V gene are SGHDN and FVKESK. CDR3 amino acids: CASSRTGWGVEAFF.

The chain links TRBV6-1 to TRBJ1-4. Germline lookup yields CDR1 MNHNS and CDR2 SASEGT. CDR3 size: 14 residues. The CDR3 loop is CASSPDPPNEKLFF.